This T cell receptor (beta chain) was obtained from a study of shared clonotypes between healthy human individuals. Whole-study findings and limits: Rarefaction showed sorted-subset sequencing was incomplete despite large depth. The generation probabilities recorded for non-shared clonotypes fell below those of clonotypes shared by all four donors. The sampled material consisted only of blood, and tissue repertoires are likely to differ.

For each subset, genomic DNA was distributed in equal portions over several immunoSEQ plates. Sequenced by immunoSEQ multiplex PCR; TCRdb stores in-frame clones only, minus some. The data hold almost 750,000 clones, with 72% observed a single time. This clone was recorded once. What it binds is unknown. What was sequenced was memory CD4+ T cells sorted from blood. Sample subset: CD45RA-negative fraction. This receptor was taken from a woman in her twenties or thirties in good health.

CDR3 DNA sequence: TGTGCCAGCTCACCACAGACCCTAGCGGGAGGGAGAGGCGAGCAGTACTTC. Translated, it gives CASSPQTLAGGRGEQYF. The genes are TRBV18 and TRBJ2-7; 12 bases are a match to TRBD2. The J segment lost 6 bases and the V segment lost 1 base, leaving 10 bases of the junction unmatched. CDR3 length: 17 amino acids. Germline lookup yields CDR1 KGHSH and CDR2 LQKENI.